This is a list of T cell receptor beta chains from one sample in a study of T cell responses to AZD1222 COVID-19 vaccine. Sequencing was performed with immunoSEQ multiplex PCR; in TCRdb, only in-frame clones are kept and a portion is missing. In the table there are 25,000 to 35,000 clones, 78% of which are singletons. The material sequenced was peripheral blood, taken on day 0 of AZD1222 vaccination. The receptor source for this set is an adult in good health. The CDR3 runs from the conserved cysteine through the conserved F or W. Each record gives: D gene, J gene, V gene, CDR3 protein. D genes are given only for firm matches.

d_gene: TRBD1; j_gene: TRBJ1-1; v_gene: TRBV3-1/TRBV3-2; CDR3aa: CASSFRRQGVTEAFF
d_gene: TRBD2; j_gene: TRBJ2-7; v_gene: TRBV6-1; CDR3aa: CASSGASGGLSYEQYF
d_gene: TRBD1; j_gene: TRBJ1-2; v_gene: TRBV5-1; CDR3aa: CASTRDRVDYGYTF
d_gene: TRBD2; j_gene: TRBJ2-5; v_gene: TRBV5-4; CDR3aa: CASSLRLAGGQGTQYF
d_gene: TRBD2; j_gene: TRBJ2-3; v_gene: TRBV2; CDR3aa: CASRGRLAGGRGTDTQYF
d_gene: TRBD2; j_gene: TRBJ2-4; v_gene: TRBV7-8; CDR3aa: CASSLGRGGNIQYF
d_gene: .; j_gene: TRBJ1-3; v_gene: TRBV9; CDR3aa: CASSVGQVGLDTIYF
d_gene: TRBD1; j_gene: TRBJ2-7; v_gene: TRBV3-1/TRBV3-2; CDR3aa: CASGDRNYEQYF
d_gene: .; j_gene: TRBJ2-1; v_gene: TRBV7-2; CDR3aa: CASRPPGASDGNEQFF
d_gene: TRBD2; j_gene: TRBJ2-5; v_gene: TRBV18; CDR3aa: CASSPPGRDLWYF
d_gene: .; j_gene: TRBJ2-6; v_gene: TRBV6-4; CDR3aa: CASSDSGAGANVLTF
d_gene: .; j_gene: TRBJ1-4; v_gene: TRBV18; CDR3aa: CASSPPQTGRAEKLFF
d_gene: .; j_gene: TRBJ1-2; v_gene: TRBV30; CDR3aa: CAWMFQSYGYTF
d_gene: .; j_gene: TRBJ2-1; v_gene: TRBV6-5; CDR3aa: CASSYGRQRNEQFF
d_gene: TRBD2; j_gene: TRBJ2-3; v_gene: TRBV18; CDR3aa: CASSPPSGVTDTQYF
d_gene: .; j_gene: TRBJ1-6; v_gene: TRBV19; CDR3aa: CATGNTDYNSPLHF
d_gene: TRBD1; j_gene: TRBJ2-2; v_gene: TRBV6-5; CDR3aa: CASRLTGPTGELFF
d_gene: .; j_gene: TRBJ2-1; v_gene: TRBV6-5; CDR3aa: CASIVNGPYNEQFF
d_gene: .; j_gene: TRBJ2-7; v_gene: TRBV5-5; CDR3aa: CASSPRSSYEQYF
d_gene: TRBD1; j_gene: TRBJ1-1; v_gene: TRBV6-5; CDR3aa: CASTRQGELNTEAFF
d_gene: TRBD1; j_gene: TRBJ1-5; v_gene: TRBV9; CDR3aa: CASSFSQGVGQPQHF
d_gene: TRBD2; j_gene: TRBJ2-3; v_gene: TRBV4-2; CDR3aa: CASGGGSLFTDTQYF
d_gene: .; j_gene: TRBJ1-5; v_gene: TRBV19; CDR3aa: CASSMAYGQPGTQPQHF
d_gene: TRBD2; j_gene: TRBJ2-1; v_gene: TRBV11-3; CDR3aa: CASSPAGPLSYDSYNEQFF
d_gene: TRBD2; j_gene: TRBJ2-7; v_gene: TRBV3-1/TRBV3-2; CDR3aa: CASSQDHFGGLAGGRAYEQYF
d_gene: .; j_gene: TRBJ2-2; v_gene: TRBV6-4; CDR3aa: CASTTGELFF
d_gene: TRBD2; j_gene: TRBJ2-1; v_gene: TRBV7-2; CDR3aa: CASSSALAGAGEQFF
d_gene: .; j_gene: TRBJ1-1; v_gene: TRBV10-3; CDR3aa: CAISEFGGRGTEAFF
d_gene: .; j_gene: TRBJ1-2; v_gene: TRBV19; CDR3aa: CASRPGAFGYTF
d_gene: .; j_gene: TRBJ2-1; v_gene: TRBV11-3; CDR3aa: CASSLVAVSSYNEQFF
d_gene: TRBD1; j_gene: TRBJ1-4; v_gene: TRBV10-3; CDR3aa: CAISSRQGGEKLFF
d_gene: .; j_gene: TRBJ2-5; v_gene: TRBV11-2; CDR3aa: CASRGREQRGETQYF
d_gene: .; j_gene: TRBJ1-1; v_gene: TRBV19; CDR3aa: CASSRGTGLYKNTEAFF
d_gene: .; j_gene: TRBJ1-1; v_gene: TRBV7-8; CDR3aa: CASSLSENTEAFF
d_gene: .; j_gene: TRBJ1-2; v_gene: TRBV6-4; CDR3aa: CASKEPAYGYTF
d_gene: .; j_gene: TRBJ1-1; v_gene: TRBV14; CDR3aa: CASSAGLRNTEAFF
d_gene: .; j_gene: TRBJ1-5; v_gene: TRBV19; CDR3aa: CATNLDRNQPQHF
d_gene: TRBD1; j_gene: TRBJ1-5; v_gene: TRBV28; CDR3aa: CASSRPDRAGQPQHF
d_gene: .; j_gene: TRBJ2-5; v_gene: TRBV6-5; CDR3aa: CASSYSIGVGETQYF
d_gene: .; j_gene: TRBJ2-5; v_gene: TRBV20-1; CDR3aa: CSATQETQYF
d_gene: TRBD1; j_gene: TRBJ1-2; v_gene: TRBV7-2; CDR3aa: CASSLSGQATRTAGYTF
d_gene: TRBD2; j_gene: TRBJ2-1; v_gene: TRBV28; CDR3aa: CASSLGLAGGYNEQFF
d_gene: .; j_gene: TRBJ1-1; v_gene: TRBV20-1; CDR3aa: CSAAPGPEAFF
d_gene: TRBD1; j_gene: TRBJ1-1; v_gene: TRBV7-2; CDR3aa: CASSLDRATEAFF
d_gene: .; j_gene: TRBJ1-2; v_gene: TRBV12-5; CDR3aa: CASGLGTNYGYTF
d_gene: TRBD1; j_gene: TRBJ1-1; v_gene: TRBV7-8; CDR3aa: CASSRDRQHEAFF
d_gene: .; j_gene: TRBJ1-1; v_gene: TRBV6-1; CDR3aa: CASSDFVGMSSRLGAFF
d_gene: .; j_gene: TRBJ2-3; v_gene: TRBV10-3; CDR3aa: CAISGGTGNTQYF
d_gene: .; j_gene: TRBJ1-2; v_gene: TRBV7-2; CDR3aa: CASSLADPNYGYTF
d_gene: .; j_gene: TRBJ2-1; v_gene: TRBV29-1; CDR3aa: CSVEHTTMNEQFF
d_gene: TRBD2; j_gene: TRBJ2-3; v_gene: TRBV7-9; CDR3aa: CASSPHRTSGGVTDTQYF
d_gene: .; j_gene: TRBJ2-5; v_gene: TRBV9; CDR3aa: CASNGQSSETQYF
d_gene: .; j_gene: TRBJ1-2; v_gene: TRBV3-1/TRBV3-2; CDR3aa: CASSQDIGPRGYTF
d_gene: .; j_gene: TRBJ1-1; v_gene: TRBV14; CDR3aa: CASSQRRGVGNTEAFF
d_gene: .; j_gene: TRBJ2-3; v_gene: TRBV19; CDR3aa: CASTNAGDTQYF
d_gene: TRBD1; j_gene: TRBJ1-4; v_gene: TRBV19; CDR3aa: CASSIGLAGGRTNEKLFF